These 20 T cell receptor beta chains share one sample of origin, sequenced in a study of T-cell reconstitution after alpha-beta-depleted transplantation in children. Library preparation (for TCRbeta) was performed with unique molecular identifiers. TCRdb re-called the PCR reads through MiXCR, storing one row per CDR3 protein. The data hold 500,000 to 600,000 distinct CDR3 sequences, with 20% to 30% observed a single time. The source material was PBMCs, sampled before TCRalphabeta/CD19-depleted stem cell transplant. All receptors derive from a boy under two years old with Wiskott-Aldrich syndrome, due to receive a stem cell transplant.

J is TRBJ2-1 and V is TRBV12-3 or TRBV12-4; 9 bases are shared with TRBD2. The CDR3 has 17 amino acids. V dropped 2 bases and J dropped 2; count of bases not matched to a gene: 7. CDR3 loop: CASSLFLGGRAYNEQFF. The CDR3, as DNA: TGTGCCAGCAGTTTATTTCTCGGCGGGAGGGCCTACAATGAGCAGTTCTTC.

This clonotype appeared many times. J is TRBJ1-1 and V is TRBV25-1; D possibly corresponds to TRBD1 (5 bases). The germline CDR1 and CDR2 sequences are MGHDK and SYGVNS. The ends were cut back, 8 bases at V and 5 bases at J, with 15 bases in the middle. There are 13 residues in the CDR3. This CDR3 reads CASPDTGRTEAFF. DNA for the CDR3: TGTGCCAGCCCGGACACTGGGAGGACTGAAGCTTTCTTT.

V usage is TRBV3-1 and J usage is TRBJ1-3; D perhaps matches TRBD1 (5 bases). This CDR3 has 13 residues. V was clipped by 4 bases and J by 6 bases, with 10 bases between them. Germline loops: CDR1 LGHDT, CDR2 YNNKEL (reference sequence). DNA for the CDR3: TGTGCCAGCAGCCTCGGGACCGAAAACACCATATATTTT. This encodes CASSLGTENTIYF.

In this sample, this clonotype turned up once. V gene TRBV20-1 combines with J gene TRBJ1-1; the D is unclear. CDR1 and CDR2 (germline): DFQATT, SNEGSKA (reference sequence). The CDR3 is made up of 15 amino acids. Trimming stripped 6 bases from V and 3 bases from J, with 20 bases between. The CDR3 DNA is TGCAGTGCCTACAGCCCACGGAGGTACGACACTGAAGCTTTCTTT. Translating it yields CSAYSPRRYDTEAFF.

This clonotype has more than one count but fewer than ten. The V gene is TRBV5-1, the J gene TRBJ2-3, with TRBD2 matching over 9 bases. After removal of 3 bases from V and 6 bases from J, the junction contained 8 bases not matched to a gene. Germline V lookup: CDR1 SGHRS, CDR2 YFSETQ. There are 15 residues in the CDR3. CDR3 in amino acids: CASSSPGLARDTQYF. The CDR3 nucleotides are TGCGCCAGCAGCTCGCCGGGACTAGCACGGGATACGCAGTATTTT.

The chain links TRBV12-3 or TRBV12-4 to TRBJ1-4; the match to TRBD1 covers 8 bases. Trimming removed 5 bases from V and 4 bases from J; junction bases left unmatched: 6. The CDR3 loop spans 15 amino acids. The CDR3 protein is CASSPGTGDNEKLFF. The CDR3 nucleotides are TGTGCCAGCAGTCCCGGGACAGGTGATAATGAAAAACTGTTTTTT.

The gene calls are TRBV29-1 and TRBJ2-3; D gene ambiguous. The CDR3 spans 11 residues. Germline V gives CDR1 SQVTM, CDR2 ANQGSEA. Deletions cut 3 bases from V and 4 bases from J, with 5 bases between. CDR3 amino acids: CSVDHSDTQYF. CDR3 in DNA: TGCAGCGTTGATCATTCAGATACGCAGTATTTT.

The chain has TRBV7-8 and TRBJ2-2; 7 bases line up with TRBD2. The V and J ends lost 2 bases and 6 bases, in that order; junction bases with no gene match: 3. Per the germline V gene, CDR1 is SGHVS and CDR2 is FQNEAQ. There are 14 residues in the CDR3. DNA of the CDR3: TGTGCCAGCAGCTTAAGCGGGGCCGCCGGGGAGCTGTTTTTT. Translated: CASSLSGAAGELFF.

This clonotype showed up just a few times. This chain links TRBV6-5 with TRBJ2-1; 7 bases line up with TRBD2. The CDR3 loop spans 17 amino acids. V dropped 4 bases and J dropped 6; count of bases not matched to a gene: 15. Germline lookup yields CDR1 MNHEY and CDR2 SVGAGI. CDR3 in DNA: TGTGCCAGCAGTTCCCGGGAGGCCCCTCCCCGGGCCAATGAGCAGTTCTTC. Residues: CASSSREAPPRANEQFF.

J is TRBJ1-2 and V is TRBV6-5, with D possibly being TRBD1 (5 bases). CDR3 length: 16 residues. Germline V gene lookup returns CDR1 MNHEY and CDR2 SVGAGI. The V and J ends lost 3 bases and 0 bases respectively, with 14 bases between them. This CDR3 reads CASSYFPDTTNYGYTF. CDR3 DNA: TGTGCCAGCAGTTATTTCCCGGACACGACTAACTATGGCTACACCTTC.

This clonotype showed up just a few times. The chain employs TRBV24-1 and TRBJ2-5; 7 nucleotides line up with TRBD1. CDR3 length: 16 residues. The ends lost 3 bases at V and 4 bases at J; junction bases unmatched: 10. Per the germline V gene, CDR1 is KGHDR and CDR2 is SFDVKD. CDR3 residues: CATSDPQQGLGETQYF. The CDR3 DNA sequence: TGTGCCACCAGTGATCCCCAACAGGGGCTCGGAGAGACCCAGTACTTC.

The chain recombines TRBV5-1 with TRBJ2-6; D is undetermined. CDR1 and CDR2 (germline): SGHRS, YFSETQ. The CDR3 has 18 amino acids. V lost 0 bases, J lost 0 bases, and 13 bases lay in between. CDR3 coding DNA: TGCGCCAGCAGCTTGGTCCCTAGGAGTAGCTCTGGGGCCAACGTCCTGACTTTC. It codes for CASSLVPRSSSGANVLTF.

This clonotype has only a few counts. The chain couples TRBV28 to TRBJ2-7; possible D gene TRBD2, 6 bases. Between the trimmed V and J ends, which lost 7 bases and 2 bases, there was a span of 9 bases. Germline V lookup: CDR1 MDHEN, CDR2 SYDVKM. CDR3 length: 12 amino acids. The CDR3 protein is CASTREAYEQYF. The CDR3 DNA reads TGTGCCAGCACCAGGGAGGCCTACGAGCAGTACTTC.

The chain carries TRBV5-1 and TRBJ2-1, with TRBD2 matching over 10 bases. With V trimmed by 3 bases and J by 8 bases, 11 bases remained unmatched. The CDR3 is made up of 16 amino acids. Germline loops: CDR1 SGHRS, CDR2 YFSETQ. This CDR3 is CASSWGLAGAQDEQFF. The CDR3 nucleotides are TGCGCCAGCAGCTGGGGGCTAGCGGGAGCACAAGATGAGCAGTTCTTC.

The rearrangement uses TRBV20-1 and TRBJ2-3, with 8 bases matching TRBD2. Germline CDR1 reads DFQATT; CDR2 reads SNEGSKA (reference sequence). This CDR3 spans 17 amino acids. V dropped 0 bases and J dropped 5; count of bases not matched to a gene: 13. The CDR3 reads CSARDWWKREMGDTQYF. The CDR3 DNA sequence: TGCAGTGCTAGAGATTGGTGGAAGCGGGAGATGGGAGATACGCAGTATTTT.

The chain recombines TRBV20-1 with TRBJ2-7; possible D gene TRBD1, 6 bases. Germline CDR1 reads DFQATT; CDR2 reads SNEGSKA (reference sequence). The CDR3 length is 13 residues. The V gene lost 3 bases and the J gene lost 5 bases, with 14 bases spanning the gap. The CDR3: CSASRGLRDEQYF. Written as DNA, the CDR3 is TGCAGTGCTAGCAGGGGCCTTCGGGACGAGCAGTACTTC.

This chain connects TRBV28 to TRBJ2-1, with TRBD2 matching 11 bases. J gave up 7 bases and V 8 bases, and 13 bases lay outside the gene matches. Germline assignment: CDR1 MDHEN and CDR2 SYDVKM. This CDR3 contains 16 residues. Written as DNA, the CDR3 is TGTGCCAGCCTTACGGGGCTAGCGGGAGGATATAATGAGCAGTTCTTC. Translation: CASLTGLAGGYNEQFF. Variable domain in full (rest from reference TRBV28 and TRBJ2-1): DVKVTQSSRYLVKRTGEKVFLECVQDMDHENMFWYRQDPGLGLRLIYFSYDVKMKEKGDIPEGYSVSREKKERFSLILESASTNQTSMYLCASLTGLAGGYNEQFFGPGTRLTVL.

The CDR3 protein is CASSFLTGLPMSEQYF. CDR3 in DNA: TGCGCCAGCAGCTTTTTGACCGGACTGCCGATGAGCGAGCAGTACTTC. This chain uses TRBV5-1 with TRBJ2-7, with D possibly TRBD2 on 5 matching bases. Germline values: CDR1 SGHRS, CDR2 YFSETQ. This CDR3 region has 16 residues. Trimming cost V 2 bases and J 6 bases, with 21 bases left between them. The full variable domain, with the rest looked up from reference TRBV5-1 and TRBJ2-7, is KAGVTQTPRYLIKTRGQQVTLSCSPISGHRSVSWYQQTPGQGLQFLFEYFSETQRNKGNFPGRFSGRQFSNSRSEMNVSTLELGDSALYLCASSFLTGLPMSEQYFGPGTRLTVT.

The chain links TRBV29-1 to TRBJ2-2, with D unresolved. The CDR3 contains 15 residues. Trimming left V 7 bases short and J 4 bases short, with 19 bases between. Germline V CDR1 and CDR2: SQVTM, ANQGSEA. CDR3 sequence reads: CSAGPGPMGTGELFF. CDR3 DNA sequence: TGCAGCGCTGGACCGGGCCCTATGGGCACCGGGGAGCTGTTTTTT.

The CDR3 loop reads CASSLKPTDSEAFF. In nucleotides, the CDR3 is TGTGCCAGCAGCCTAAAACCGACAGATAGTGAAGCTTTCTTT. The rearrangement links TRBV4-2 to TRBJ1-1; D may be TRBD1 (5 bases). The V gene lost 4 bases and the J gene lost 7 bases, with 16 bases spanning the gap. Germline loops: CDR1 LGHNA, CDR2 YNFKEQ. The length of the CDR3 is 14 residues.